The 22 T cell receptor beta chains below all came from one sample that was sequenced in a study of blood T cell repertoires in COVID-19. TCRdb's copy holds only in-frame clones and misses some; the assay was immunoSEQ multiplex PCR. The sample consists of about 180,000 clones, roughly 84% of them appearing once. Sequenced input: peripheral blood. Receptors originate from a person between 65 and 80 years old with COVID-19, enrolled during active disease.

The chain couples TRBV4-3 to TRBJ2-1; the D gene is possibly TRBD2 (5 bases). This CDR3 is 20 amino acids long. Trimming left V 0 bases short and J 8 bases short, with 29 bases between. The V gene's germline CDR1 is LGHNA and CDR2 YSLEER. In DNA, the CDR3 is TGCGCCAGCAGCCAAGATTGGTCGACGTGGGAGTCCAATTCAGTCCATGAGCAGTTCTTC. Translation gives CASSQDWSTWESNSVHEQFF.

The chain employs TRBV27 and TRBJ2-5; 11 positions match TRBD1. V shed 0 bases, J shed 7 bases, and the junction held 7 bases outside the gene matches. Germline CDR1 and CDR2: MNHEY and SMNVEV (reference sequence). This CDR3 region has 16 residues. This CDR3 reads CASSLSGTGGTGTQYF. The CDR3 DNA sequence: TGTGCCAGCAGTTTATCGGGGACAGGGGGTACGGGGACCCAGTACTTC.

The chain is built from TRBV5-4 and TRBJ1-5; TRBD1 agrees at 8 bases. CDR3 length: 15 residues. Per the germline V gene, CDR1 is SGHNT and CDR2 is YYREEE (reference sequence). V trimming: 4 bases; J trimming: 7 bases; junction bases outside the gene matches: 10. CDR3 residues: CASSHDRGVSQPQHF. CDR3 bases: TGTGCCAGCAGCCACGACAGGGGAGTTAGCCAGCCCCAGCATTTT.

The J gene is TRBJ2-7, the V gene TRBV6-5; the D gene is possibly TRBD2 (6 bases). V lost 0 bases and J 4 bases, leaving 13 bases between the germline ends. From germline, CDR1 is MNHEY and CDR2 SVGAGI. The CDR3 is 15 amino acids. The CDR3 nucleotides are TGTGCCAGCAGTTACTCTCGGGGGAGGAGGTACGAGCAGTACTTC. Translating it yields CASSYSRGRRYEQYF.

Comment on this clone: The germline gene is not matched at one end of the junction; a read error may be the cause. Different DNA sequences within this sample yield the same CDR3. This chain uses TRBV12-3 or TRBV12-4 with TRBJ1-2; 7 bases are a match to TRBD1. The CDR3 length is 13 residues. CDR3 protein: CASSRPTGFGYTF. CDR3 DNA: TGTGCCAGCAGTCGCCCGACAGGGTTTGGCTACACTTTC.

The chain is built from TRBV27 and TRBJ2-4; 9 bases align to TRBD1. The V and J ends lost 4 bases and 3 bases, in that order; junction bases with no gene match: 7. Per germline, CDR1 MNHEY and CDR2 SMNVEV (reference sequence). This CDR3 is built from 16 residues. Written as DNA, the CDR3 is TGTGCCAGCAGTTCCCTGGACAGGGGTAGCAAAAACATTCAGTACTTC. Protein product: CASSSLDRGSKNIQYF.

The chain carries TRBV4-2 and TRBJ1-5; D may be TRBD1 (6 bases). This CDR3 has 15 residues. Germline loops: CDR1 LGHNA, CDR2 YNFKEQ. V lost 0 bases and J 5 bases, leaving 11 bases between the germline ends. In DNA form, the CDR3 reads TGTGCCAGCAGCCAAGACAGGGGAGCTCATCAGCCCCAGCATTTT. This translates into CASSQDRGAHQPQHF.

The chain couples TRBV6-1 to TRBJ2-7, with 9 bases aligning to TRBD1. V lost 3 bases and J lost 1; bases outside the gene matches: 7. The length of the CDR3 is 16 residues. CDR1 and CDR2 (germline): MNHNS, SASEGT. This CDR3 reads CASSEPGQGRSYEQYF. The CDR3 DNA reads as TGTGCCAGCAGTGAGCCGGGACAGGGACGGTCCTACGAGCAGTACTTC.

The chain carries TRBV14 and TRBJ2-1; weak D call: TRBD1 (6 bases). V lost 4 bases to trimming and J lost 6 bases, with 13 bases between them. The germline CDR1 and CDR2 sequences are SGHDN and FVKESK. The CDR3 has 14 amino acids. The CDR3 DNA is TGTGCCAGCAGCCGCATCCTCAGGGGCAATGAGCAGTTCTTC. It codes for CASSRILRGNEQFF.

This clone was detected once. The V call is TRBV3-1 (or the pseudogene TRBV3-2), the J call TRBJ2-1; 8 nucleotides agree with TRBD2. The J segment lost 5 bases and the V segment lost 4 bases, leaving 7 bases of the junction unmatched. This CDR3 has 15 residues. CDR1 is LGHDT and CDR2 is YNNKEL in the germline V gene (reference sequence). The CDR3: CASSLSGIFNNEQFF. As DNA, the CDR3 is TGTGCCAGCAGCCTTAGCGGGATCTTTAACAATGAGCAGTTCTTC.

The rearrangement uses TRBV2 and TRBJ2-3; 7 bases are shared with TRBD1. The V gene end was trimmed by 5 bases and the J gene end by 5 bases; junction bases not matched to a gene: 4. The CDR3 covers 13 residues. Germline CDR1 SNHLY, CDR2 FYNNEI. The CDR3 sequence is CASSFGQVDTQYF. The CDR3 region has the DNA TGTGCCAGCAGTTTTGGACAGGTAGATACGCAGTATTTT.

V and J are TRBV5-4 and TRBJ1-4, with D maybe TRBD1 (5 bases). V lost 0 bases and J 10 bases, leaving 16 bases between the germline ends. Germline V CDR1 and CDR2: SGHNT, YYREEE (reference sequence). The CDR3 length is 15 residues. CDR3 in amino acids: CASSLGPGSLAKLFF. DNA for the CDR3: TGTGCCAGCAGCTTGGGGCCAGGGTCTTTGGCAAAACTGTTTTTT.

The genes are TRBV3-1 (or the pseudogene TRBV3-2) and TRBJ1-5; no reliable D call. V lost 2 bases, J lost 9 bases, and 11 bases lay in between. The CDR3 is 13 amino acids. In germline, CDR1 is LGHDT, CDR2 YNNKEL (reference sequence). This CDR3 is CASSQQRSGPQHF. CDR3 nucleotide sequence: TGTGCCAGCAGCCAACAAAGGTCAGGGCCCCAGCATTTT.

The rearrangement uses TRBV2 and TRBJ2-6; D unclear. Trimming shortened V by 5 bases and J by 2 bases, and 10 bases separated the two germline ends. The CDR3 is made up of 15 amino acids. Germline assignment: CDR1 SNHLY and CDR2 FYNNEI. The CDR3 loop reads CASSYRAPGANVLTF. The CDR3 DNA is TGTGCCAGCAGTTATCGAGCCCCTGGGGCCAACGTCCTGACTTTC.

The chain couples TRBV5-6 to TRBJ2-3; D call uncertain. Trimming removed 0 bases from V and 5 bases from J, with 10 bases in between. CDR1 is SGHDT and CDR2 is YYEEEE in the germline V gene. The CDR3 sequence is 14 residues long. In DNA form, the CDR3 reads TGTGCCAGCAGCTTGGTTACCCTCGGAGATACGCAGTATTTT. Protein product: CASSLVTLGDTQYF. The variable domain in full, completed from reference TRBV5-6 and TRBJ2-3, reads DAGVTQSPTHLIKTRGQQVTLRCSPKSGHDTVSWYQQALGQGPQFIFQYYEEEERQRGNFPDRFSGHQFPNYSSELNVNALLLGDSALYLCASSLVTLGDTQYFGPGTRLTVL.

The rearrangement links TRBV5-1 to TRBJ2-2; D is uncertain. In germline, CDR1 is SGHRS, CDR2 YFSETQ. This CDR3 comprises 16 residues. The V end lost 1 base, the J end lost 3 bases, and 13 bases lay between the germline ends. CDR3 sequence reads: CASSLTAGSDTGELFF. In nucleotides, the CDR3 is TGCGCCAGCAGCTTGACAGCTGGGTCGGACACCGGGGAGCTGTTTTTT.

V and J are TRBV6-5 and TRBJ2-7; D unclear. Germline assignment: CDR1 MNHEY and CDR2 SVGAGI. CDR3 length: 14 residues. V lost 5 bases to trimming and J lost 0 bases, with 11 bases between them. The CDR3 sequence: CASSSSPSSYEQYF. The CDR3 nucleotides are TGTGCCAGCAGTAGTTCTCCCAGCTCCTACGAGCAGTACTTC.

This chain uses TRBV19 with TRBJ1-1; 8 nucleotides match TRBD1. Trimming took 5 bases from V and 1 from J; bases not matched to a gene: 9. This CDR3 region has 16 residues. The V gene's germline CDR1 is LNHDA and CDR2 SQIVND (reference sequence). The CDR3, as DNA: TGTGCCAGTAGTGGACAGGGTTTTAGTGGGAACACTGAAGCTTTCTTT. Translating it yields CASSGQGFSGNTEAFF. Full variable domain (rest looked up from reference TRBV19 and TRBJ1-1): DGGITQSPKYLFRKEGQNVTLSCEQNLNHDAMYWYRQDPGQGLRLIYYSQIVNDFQKGDIAEGYSVSREKKESFPLTVTSAQKNPTAFYLCASSGQGFSGNTEAFFGQGTRLTVV.

The CDR3 loop reads CASSMGYGRGFSGANVLTF. CDR3 bases: TGTGCCAGTAGTATGGGGTACGGCAGGGGGTTCTCTGGGGCCAACGTCCTGACTTTC. This chain links TRBV19 with TRBJ2-6; TRBD1 matches at 7 bases. This CDR3 comprises 19 residues. The germline gives CDR1 LNHDA, CDR2 SQIVND (reference sequence). Germline trimming cut 3 bases from V and 0 bases from J; bases unmatched to any gene: 11.

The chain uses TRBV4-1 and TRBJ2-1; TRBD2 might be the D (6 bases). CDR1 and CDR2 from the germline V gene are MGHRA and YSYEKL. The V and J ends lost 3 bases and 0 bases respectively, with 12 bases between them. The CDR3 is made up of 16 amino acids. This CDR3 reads CASSHLDGSSYNEQFF. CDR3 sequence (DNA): TGCGCCAGCAGCCACCTAGACGGGAGCTCCTACAATGAGCAGTTCTTC.

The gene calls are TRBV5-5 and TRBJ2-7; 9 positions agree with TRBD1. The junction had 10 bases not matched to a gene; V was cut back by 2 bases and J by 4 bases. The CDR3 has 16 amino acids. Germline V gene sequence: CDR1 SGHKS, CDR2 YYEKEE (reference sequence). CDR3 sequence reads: CASSLATGTGIYEQYF. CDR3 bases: TGTGCCAGCAGCTTAGCCACTGGGACAGGGATATACGAGCAGTACTTC.

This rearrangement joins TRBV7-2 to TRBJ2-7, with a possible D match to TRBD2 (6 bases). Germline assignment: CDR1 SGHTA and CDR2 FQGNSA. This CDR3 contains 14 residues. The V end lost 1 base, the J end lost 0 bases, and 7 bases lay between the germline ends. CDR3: CASSLGGVSYEQYF. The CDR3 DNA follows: TGTGCCAGCAGCTTAGGGGGGGTCTCCTACGAGCAGTACTTC.